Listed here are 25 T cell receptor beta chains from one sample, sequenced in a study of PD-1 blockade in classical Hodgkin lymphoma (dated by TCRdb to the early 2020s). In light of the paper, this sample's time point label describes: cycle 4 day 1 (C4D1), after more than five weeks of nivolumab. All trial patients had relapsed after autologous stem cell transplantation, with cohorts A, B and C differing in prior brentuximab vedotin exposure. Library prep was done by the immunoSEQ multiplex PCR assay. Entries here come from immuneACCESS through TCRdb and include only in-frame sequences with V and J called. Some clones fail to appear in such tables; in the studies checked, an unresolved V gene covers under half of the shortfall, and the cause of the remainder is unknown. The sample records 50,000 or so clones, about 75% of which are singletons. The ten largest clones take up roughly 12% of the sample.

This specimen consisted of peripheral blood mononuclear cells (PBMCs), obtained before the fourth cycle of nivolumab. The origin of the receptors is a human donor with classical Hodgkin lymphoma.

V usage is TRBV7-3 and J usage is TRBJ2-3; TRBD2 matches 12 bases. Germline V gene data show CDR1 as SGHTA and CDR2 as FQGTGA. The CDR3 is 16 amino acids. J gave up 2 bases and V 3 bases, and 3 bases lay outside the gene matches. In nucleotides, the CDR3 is TGTGCCAGCAGCTTCGGACTAGCGGGAACCACAGATACGCAGTATTTT. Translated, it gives CASSFGLAGTTDTQYF.

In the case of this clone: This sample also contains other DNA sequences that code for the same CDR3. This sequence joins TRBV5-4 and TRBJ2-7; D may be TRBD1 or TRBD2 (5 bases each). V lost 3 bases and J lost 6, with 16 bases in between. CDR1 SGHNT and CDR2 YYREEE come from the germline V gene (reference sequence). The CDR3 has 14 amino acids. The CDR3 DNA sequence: TGTGCCAGCAGCTCAGGGACCTCACCGGGCGAGCAGTACTTC. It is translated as CASSSGTSPGEQYF.

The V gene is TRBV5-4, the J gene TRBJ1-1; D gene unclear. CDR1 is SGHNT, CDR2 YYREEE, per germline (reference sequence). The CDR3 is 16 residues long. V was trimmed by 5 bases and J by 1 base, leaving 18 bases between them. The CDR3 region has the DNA TGTGCCAGCAGTCCTTCGGGGATAAGCAGGAACACTGAAGCTTTCTTT. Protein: CASSPSGISRNTEAFF.

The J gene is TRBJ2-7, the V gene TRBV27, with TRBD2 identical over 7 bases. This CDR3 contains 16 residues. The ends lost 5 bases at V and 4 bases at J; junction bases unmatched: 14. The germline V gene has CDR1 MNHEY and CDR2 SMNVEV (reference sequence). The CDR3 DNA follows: TGTGCCAGCAGTCCACCCCGGGGCGGGAGATCGTACGAGCAGTACTTC. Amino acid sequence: CASSPPRGGRSYEQYF.

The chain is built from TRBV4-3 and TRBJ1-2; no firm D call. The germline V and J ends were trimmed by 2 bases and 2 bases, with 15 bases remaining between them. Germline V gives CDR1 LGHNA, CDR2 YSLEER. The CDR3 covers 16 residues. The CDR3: CASSQIPGELNYGYTF. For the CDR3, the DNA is TGCGCCAGCAGCCAAATCCCGGGAGAACTCAACTATGGCTACACCTTC.

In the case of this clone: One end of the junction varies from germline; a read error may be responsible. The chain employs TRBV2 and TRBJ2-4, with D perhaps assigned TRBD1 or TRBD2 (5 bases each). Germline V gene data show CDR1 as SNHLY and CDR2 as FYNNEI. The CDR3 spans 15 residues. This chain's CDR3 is CASSFGTFEKSIQYF. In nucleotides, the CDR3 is TGTGCCAGCAGTTTCGGGACGTTTGAAAAAAGCATTCAGTACTTC.

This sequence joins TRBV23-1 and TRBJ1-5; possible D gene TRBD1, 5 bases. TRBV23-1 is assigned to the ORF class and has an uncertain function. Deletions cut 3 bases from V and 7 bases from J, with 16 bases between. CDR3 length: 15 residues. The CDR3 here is CASSHWDGGRQPQHF. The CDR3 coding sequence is TGCGCCAGCAGTCATTGGGACGGGGGGAGGCAGCCCCAGCATTTT.

CDR3 loop: CASSQGSNREGGNEQFF. The CDR3 DNA sequence: TGCGCCAGCAGCCAAGGCTCTAACCGGGAGGGCGGCAATGAGCAGTTCTTC. The chain employs TRBV4-3 and TRBJ2-1, with 8 bases identical to TRBD2. Germline lookup yields CDR1 LGHNA and CDR2 YSLEER. V shed 1 base, J shed 6 bases, and the junction held 11 bases outside the gene matches. The CDR3 totals 17 residues.

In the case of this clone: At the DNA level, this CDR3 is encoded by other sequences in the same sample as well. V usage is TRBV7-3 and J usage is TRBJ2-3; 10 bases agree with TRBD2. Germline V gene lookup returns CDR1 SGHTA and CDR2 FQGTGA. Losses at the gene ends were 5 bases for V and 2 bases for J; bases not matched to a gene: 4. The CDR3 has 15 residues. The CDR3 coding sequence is TGTGCCAGCAGCCGACTAGCGGGCTACACAGATACGCAGTATTTT. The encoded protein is CASSRLAGYTDTQYF.

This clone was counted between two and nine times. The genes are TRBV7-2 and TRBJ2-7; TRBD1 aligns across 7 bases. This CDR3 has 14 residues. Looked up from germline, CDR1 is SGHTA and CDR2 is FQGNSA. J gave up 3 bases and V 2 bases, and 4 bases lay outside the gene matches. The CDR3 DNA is TGTGCCAGCAGCTTAAGCGGACAGGTCTACGAGCAGTACTTC. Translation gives CASSLSGQVYEQYF.

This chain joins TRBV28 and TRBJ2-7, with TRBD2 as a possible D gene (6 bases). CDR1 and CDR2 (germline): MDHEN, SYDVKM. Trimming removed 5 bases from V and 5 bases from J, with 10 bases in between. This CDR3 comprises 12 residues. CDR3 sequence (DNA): TGTGCCAGCAGTGGAGGGGAGGACGAGCAGTACTTC. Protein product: CASSGGEDEQYF. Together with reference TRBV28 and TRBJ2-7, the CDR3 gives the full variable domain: DVKVTQSSRYLVKRTGEKVFLECVQDMDHENMFWYRQDPGLGLRLIYFSYDVKMKEKGDIPEGYSVSREKKERFSLILESASTNQTSMYLCASSGGEDEQYFGPGTRLTVT.

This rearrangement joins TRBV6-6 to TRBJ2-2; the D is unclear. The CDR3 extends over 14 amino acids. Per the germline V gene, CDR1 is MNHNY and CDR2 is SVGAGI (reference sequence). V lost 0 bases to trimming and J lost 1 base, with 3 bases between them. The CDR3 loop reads CASSYSQNTGELFF. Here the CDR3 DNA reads TGTGCCAGCAGTTACTCCCAGAACACCGGGGAGCTGTTTTTT.

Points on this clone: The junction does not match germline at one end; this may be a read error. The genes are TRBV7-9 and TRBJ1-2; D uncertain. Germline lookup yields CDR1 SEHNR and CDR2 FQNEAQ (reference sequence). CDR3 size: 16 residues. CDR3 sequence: CVSSLSRPGWKMWYTF. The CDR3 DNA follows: TGTGTCAGCAGCTTATCCAGGCCAGGATGGAAAATGTGGTACACCTTC. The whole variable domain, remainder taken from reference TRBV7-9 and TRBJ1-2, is DTGVSQNPRHKITKRGQNVTFRCDPISEHNRLYWYRQTLGQGPEFLTYFQNEAQLEKSRLLSDRFSAERPKGSFSTLEIQRTEQGDSAMYLCVSSLSRPGWKMWYTFGSGTRLTVV.

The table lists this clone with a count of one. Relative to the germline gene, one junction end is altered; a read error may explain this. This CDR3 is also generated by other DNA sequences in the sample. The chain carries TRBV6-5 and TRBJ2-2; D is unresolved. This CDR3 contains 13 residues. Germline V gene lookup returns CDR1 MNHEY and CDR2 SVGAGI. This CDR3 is CASSRFGTGELFF. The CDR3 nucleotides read TGCGCCAGCAGTCGGTTTGGCACCGGGGAGCTGTTTTTT.

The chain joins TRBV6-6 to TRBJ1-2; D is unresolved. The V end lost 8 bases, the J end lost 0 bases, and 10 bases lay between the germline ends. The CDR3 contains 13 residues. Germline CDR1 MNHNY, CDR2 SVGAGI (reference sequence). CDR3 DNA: TGTGCCAGCTCCGACGGGGCTAACTATGGCTACACCTTC. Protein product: CASSDGANYGYTF.

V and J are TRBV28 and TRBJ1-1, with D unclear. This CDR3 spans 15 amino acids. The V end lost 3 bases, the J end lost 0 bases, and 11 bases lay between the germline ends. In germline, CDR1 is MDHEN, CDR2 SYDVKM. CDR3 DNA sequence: TGTGCCAGCAGTTTGGCAGCCATGATGAACACTGAAGCTTTCTTT. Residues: CASSLAAMMNTEAFF.

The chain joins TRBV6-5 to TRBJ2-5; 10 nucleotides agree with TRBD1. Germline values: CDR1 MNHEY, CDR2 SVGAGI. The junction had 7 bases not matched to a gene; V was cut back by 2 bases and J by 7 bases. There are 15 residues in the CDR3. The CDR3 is CASSYRATGGPTQYF. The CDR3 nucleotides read TGTGCCAGCAGTTACCGAGCGACAGGGGGCCCGACCCAGTACTTC.

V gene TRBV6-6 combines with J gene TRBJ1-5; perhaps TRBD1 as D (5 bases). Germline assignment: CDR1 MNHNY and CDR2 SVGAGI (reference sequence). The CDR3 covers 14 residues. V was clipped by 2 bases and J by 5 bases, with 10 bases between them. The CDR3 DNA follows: TGTGCCAGCAGTTACCAGGGATCCGATCAGCCCCAGCATTTT. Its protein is CASSYQGSDQPQHF.

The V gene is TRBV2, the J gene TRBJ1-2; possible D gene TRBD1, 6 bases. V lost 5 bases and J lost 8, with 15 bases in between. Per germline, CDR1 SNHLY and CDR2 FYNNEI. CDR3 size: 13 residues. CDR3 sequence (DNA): TGTGCCAGCAGTTACACAGGGAGAGGGGGCTACACCTTC. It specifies CASSYTGRGGYTF.

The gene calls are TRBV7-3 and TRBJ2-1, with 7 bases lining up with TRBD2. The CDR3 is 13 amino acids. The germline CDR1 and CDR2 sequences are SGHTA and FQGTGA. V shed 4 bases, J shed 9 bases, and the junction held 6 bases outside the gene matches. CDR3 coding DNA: TGTGCCAGCAGCTACGGACTAGTAGGTGAGCAGTTCTTC. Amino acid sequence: CASSYGLVGEQFF.

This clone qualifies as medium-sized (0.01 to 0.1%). The CDR3: CASSPSGANVLTF. The CDR3 DNA reads TGTGCCAGCAGCCCTTCGGGGGCCAACGTCCTGACTTTC. J is TRBJ2-6 and V is TRBV7-9; no clear D. With 5 bases removed from V and 4 bases from J, the gap between germline ends came to 6 bases. Germline assignment: CDR1 SEHNR and CDR2 FQNEAQ (reference sequence). This CDR3 is 13 amino acids long.

CDR3 residues: CATSRGGTGKPYEQYF. The CDR3 nucleotides are TGTGCCACCAGCAGAGGTGGGACAGGGAAACCCTACGAGCAGTACTTC. This sequence joins TRBV15 and TRBJ2-7, with 9 bases identical to TRBD1. With 1 base clipped from V and 2 bases from J, the junction kept 6 bases outside the gene matches. The germline gives CDR1 LNHNV, CDR2 YYDKDF (reference sequence). The CDR3 loop spans 16 amino acids.

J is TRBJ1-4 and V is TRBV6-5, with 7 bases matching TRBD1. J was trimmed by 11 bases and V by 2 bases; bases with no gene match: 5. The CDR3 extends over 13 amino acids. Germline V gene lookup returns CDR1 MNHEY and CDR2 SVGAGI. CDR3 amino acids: CASSYVRGGKLFF. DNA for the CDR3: TGTGCCAGCAGTTACGTCAGGGGGGGGAAACTGTTTTTT.

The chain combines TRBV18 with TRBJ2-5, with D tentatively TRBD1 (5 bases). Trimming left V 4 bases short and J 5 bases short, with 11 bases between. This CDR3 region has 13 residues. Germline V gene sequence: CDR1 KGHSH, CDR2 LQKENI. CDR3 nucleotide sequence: TGTGCCAGCTCACTACGGTCAGGGGAGACCCAGTACTTC. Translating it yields CASSLRSGETQYF.

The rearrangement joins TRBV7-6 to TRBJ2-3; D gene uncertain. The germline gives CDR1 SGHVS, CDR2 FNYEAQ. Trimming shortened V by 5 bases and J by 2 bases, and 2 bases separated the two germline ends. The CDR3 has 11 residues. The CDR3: CASSLTDTQYF. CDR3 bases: TGTGCCAGCAGCCTCACAGATACGCAGTATTTT. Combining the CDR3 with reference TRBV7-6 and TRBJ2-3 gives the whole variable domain GAGVSQSPRYKVTKRGQDVALRCDPISGHVSLYWYRQALGQGPEFLTYFNYEAQQDKSGLPNDRFSAERPEGSISTLTIQRTEQRDSAMYRCASSLTDTQYFGPGTRLTVL.